This T cell receptor (beta chain) came from a study of type 1 regulatory T cells (dated by TCRdb to the early 2020s). Notes on the research overall: The study characterized an in vitro protocol that generated a Tr1-enriched, alloantigen-specific CD4 T cell product named T-allo10. T-allo10 was under clinical evaluation in patients with hematological malignancies receiving allogeneic hematopoietic stem cell transplantation.

CDR1 MNHEY and CDR2 SVGEGT are derived from the germline V gene. The CDR3 runs 11 residues from the cysteine to the phenylalanine. Only the CDR3 region is kept as DNA, spanning 33 bases read in frame from base 1. Trimming removed 1 base from V and 10 bases from J, leaving 5 bases between the germline ends. This clonotype has just a few counts. This receptor's antigen is unknown. Per-base qualities were not stored, and no clone one base away is much larger. These reads were obtained on an Illumina MiSeq. TCRdb ran its own pipeline on the public reads, namely fastp trimming at Q25 and MiXCR clone calling, and kept in-frame beta chains. A single entry per CDR3 protein holds the most common genes and DNA from its merged rows. Here the sample has approximately 100,000 distinct CDR3 sequences; roughly 28% occur a single time. The ten largest clones take up around 2.2% of the sample.

The clonotype comes from a human donor in good health. The sample comprised CD4+ T cells, either the whole sample or a sorted fraction (not recorded which). In this chain, TRBV6-2 or TRBV6-3 is recombined with TRBJ2-1; confidence is insufficient to name the D gene. The CDR3 region reads CASSYWQEQFF. The nucleotide sequence reads TGTGCCAGCAGTTACTGGCAGGAGCAGTTCTTC.